This paragraph reports one TCR beta chain. This clonotype was seen a few times. It lacks a known antigen. No base qualities exist here, and no much larger clone lies one base off it. These data come from a study of T-cell reconstitution after alpha-beta-depleted transplantation in children (dated by TCRdb to 2016 to 2018). General notes on the study: The study quantitatively tracked T-cell immune reconstitution after TCRalphabeta/CD19-depleted allogeneic hematopoietic cell transplantation in children using TCR repertoire profiling.

The germline V gene encodes CDR1 MNHEY and CDR2 SVGAGI. The CDR3 covers 14 residues, taking in both the cysteine and the phenylalanine. Left in the record is the CDR3 DNA by itself, 42 bases read in frame from the first base. V lost 2 bases and J lost 4 bases, and the count of bases not matched to a germline gene is 2. Library method: PCR. Data came from an Illumina HiSeq 2500. To normalize quantification of the TCRbeta repertoire, the TCR libraries were built with molecular barcoding that relied on unique molecular identifiers. In-frame beta chains were kept once TCRdb had trimmed the public reads at Q25 with fastp and called clones with MiXCR. Rows with a matching CDR3 protein are joined into one entry that keeps the most common DNA and genes. In this sample the table shows more than 450,000 distinct CDR3 sequences, around 17% of which occur a single time. The top ten clonotypes cover roughly 3.3% of the sample.

The sequence joins TRBV6-5 to TRBJ1-2, with 9 bases in between that match TRBD1. This sample comprised PBMCs from the stem cell graft donor, obtained from the stem cell graft. The TCR originated in a human donor who donated a stem cell graft to a child with acute lymphoblastic leukemia. The DNA is as follows: TGTGCCAGCAGTTACACGACAGGGGGCTATGGCTACACCTTC. This is translated as CASSYTTGGYGYTF.